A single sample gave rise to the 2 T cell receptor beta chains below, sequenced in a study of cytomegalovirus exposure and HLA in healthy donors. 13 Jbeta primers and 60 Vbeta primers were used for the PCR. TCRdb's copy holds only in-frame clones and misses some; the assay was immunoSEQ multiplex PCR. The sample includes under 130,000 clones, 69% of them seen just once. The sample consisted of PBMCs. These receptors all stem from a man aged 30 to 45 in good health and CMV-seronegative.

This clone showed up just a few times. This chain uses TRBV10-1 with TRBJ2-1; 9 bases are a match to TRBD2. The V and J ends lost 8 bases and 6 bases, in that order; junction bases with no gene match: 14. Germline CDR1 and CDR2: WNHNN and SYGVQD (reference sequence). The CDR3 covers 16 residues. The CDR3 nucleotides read TGCGCCAGCCCAAGGTCGGGACTAGCCAAGGGCAATGAGCAGTTCTTC. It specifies CASPRSGLAKGNEQFF.

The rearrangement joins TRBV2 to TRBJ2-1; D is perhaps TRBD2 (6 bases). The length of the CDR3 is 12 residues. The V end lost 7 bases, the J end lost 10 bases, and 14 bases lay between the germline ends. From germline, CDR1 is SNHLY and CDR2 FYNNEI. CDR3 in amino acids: CASNSGAGEQFF. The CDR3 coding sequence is TGTGCCAGCAATTCGGGAGCAGGGGAGCAGTTCTTC.